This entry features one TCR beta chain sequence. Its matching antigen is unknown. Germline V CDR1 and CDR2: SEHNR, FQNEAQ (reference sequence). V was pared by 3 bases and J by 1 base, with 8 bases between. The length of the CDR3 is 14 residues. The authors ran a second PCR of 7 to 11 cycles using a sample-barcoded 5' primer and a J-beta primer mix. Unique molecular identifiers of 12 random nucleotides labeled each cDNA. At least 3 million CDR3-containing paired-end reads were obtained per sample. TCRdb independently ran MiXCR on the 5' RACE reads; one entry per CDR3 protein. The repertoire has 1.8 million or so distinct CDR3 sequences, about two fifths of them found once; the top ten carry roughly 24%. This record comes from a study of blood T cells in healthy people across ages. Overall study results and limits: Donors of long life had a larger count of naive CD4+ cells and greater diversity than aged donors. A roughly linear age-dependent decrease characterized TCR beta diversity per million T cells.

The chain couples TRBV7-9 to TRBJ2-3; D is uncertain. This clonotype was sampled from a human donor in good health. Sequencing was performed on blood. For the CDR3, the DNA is TGTGCCAGCAGCTTCTACAGCCGCACAGATACGCAGTATTTT. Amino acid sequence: CASSFYSRTDTQYF.